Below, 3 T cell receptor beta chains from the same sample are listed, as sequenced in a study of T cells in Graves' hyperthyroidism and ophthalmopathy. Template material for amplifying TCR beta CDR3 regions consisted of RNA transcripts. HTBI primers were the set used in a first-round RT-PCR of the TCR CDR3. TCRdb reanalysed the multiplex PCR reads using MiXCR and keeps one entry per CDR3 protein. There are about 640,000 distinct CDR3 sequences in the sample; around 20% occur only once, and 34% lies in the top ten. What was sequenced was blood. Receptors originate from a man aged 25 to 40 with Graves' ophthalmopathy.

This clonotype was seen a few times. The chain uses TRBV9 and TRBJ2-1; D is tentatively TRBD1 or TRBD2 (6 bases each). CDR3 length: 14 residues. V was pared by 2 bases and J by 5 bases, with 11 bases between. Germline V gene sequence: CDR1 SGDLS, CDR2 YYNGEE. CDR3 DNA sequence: TGTGCCAGCAGCGTGGGGGGCCTAAACAATGAGCAGTTCTTC. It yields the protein CASSVGGLNNEQFF.

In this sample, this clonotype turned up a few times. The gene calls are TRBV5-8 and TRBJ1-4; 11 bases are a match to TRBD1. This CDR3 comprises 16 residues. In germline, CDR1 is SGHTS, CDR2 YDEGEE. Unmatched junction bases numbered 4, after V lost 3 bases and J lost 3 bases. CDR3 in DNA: TGTGCCAGCAGCTGGGGACAGGGGGATCCTAATGAAAAACTGTTTTTT. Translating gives CASSWGQGDPNEKLFF.

CDR3 DNA: TGTGCCAGCAGTGTTGGACAGGGATATACCTACGAGCAGTACTTC. Its translation: CASSVGQGYTYEQYF. V is TRBV9 and J is TRBJ2-7, with 8 bases matching TRBD1. Germline lookup yields CDR1 SGDLS and CDR2 YYNGEE. The CDR3 runs 15 residues. Trimming removed 5 bases from V and 2 bases from J; junction bases left unmatched: 9.